This passage covers 17 T cell receptor beta chains from one sample sequenced in a study of human T cells and chemical hapten exposure (dated by TCRdb to the early 2020s). Library construction relied on RACE. The instrument was a NextSeq 500. TCRdb reworked the public reads: Q25 trimming with fastp, MiXCR clone assembly, productive beta chains retained. Entries that share a CDR3 protein sequence are merged under the most common genes and DNA. The sample table holds 85,000 to 120,000 distinct CDR3 sequences, of which around 12% were seen once. Jointly, the top ten make up around 1.7% of the sample. This sample's time point label indicates: pre-sensitization, week 0. Sample treatment or condition, as interpreted from the label and publication: therapeutic diphenylcyclopropenone sensitization with weekly scalp DPC. The sample consisted of whole blood, taken in connection with sensitization to the hapten diphenylcyclopropenone (DPC). All receptors derive from a woman between 45 and 65 years old with alopecia areata. Some clones in this sample may be carry-over from other donors' samples.

This chain joins TRBV3-1 and TRBJ2-3; the D call may be TRBD1 or TRBD2 (5 bases each). The CDR3 loop spans 14 amino acids. The germline V gene has CDR1 LGHDT and CDR2 YNNKEL (reference sequence). Between the trimmed V and J ends, which lost 2 bases and 5 bases, there was a span of 11 bases. The CDR3 sequence: CASSQRGAGDTQYF. The CDR3 coding sequence is TGTGCCAGCAGCCAAAGAGGGGCTGGAGATACGCAGTATTTT.

This clonotype has only a few counts. This rearrangement joins TRBV6-5 to TRBJ1-6; D call uncertain. CDR3 length: 12 amino acids. Looked up from germline, CDR1 is MNHEY and CDR2 is SVGAGI. Trimming stripped 2 bases from V and 10 bases from J, with 6 bases between. The CDR3 is CASSYGGSPLHF. The CDR3 DNA reads as TGTGCCAGCAGTTACGGAGGGTCACCCCTCCACTTT.

The chain combines TRBV20-1 with TRBJ2-7, with D hard to call. Germline V lookup: CDR1 DFQATT, CDR2 SNEGSKA (reference sequence). V gave up 3 bases and J gave up 1 base, with 16 bases separating them. The CDR3 runs 15 residues. CDR3 bases: TGCAGTGCTAGGGGCGGTGGGCTAGGGTCCTACGAGCAGTACTTC. This encodes CSARGGGLGSYEQYF.

This clonotype was detected a few times. V usage is TRBV12-3 or TRBV12-4 and J usage is TRBJ2-2; D may be TRBD2 (6 bases). The CDR3 runs 16 residues. V shed 6 bases and J shed 4 bases, with 18 bases lying between them. CDR3 protein: CASSHRVAAGTGELFF. Written as DNA, the CDR3 is TGTGCCAGCAGCCACCGGGTAGCGGCGGGCACCGGGGAGCTGTTTTTT.

The rearrangement uses TRBV21-1 and TRBJ2-2; the table's D call of TRBD1 was not tested on the DNA. TRBV21-1 is a recognized pseudogene. The length of the CDR3 is 20 residues. CDR3: CASSKGQGDNLHRDPGELFF. The CDR3 DNA follows: TGTGCCAGCAGCAAAGGACAAGGGGACAATCTCCACAGGGATCCCGGGGAGCTGTTTTTT.

This clonotype has just a few counts. This sequence joins TRBV12-3 or TRBV12-4 and TRBJ1-2; D remains unclear. V lost 6 bases, J lost 1 base, and 6 bases lay in between. The CDR3 has 12 residues. DNA for the CDR3: TGTGCCAGCAGCGAGGATAACTATGGCTACACCTTC. It specifies CASSEDNYGYTF.

This clonotype was observed many times. V and J are TRBV29-1 and TRBJ1-1, with 7 bases matching TRBD1. The CDR3 totals 11 residues. After removal of 8 bases from V and 6 bases from J, the junction contained 6 bases not matched to a gene. CDR1 and CDR2 from the germline V gene are SQVTM and ANQGSEA. CDR3 DNA: TGCAGCTTCCGACAGGGCCCTGAAGCTTTCTTT. This encodes CSFRQGPEAFF. The full variable domain, completed using reference TRBV29-1 and TRBJ1-1, is SAVISQKPSRDICQRGTSLTIQCQVDSQVTMMFWYRQQPGQSLTLIATANQGSEATYESGFVIDKFPISRPNLTFSTLTVSNMSPEDSSIYLCSFRQGPEAFFGQGTRLTVV.

The chain employs TRBV11-2 and TRBJ2-5; possible D gene TRBD1, 6 bases. This CDR3 spans 16 amino acids. Germline V gives CDR1 SGHAT, CDR2 FQNNGV. With 4 bases removed from V and 1 base from J, the gap between germline ends came to 16 bases. The CDR3 DNA reads as TGTGCCAGCAGCTCACGAACAGGGAGCTTCCAAGAGACCCAGTACTTC. It encodes CASSSRTGSFQETQYF.

This clonotype was seen many times. The rearrangement joins TRBV6-2 or TRBV6-3 to TRBJ1-5; possibly TRBD1 for D (5 bases). CDR3 length equals 16 residues. With 2 bases removed from V and 4 bases from J, the gap between germline ends came to 15 bases. Germline loops: CDR1 MNHEY, CDR2 SVGEGT. The CDR3 DNA is TGTGCCAGCAGTTACGCCCCGGGGGAAGGGAATCAGCCCCAGCATTTT. It translates to CASSYAPGEGNQPQHF.

V gene TRBV7-9 combines with J gene TRBJ1-1; D is unclear. Per germline, CDR1 SEHNR and CDR2 FQNEAQ (reference sequence). V was trimmed by 10 bases and J by 1 base, leaving 19 bases between them. CDR3 length equals 15 residues. The CDR3 loop is CATELTAAPNTEAFF. The CDR3 DNA reads as TGTGCCACCGAACTAACAGCCGCGCCGAACACTGAAGCTTTCTTT. The full variable domain, in which reference TRBV7-9 and TRBJ1-1 provide the parts outside the CDR3, is DTGVSQNPRHKITKRGQNVTFRCDPISEHNRLYWYRQTLGQGPEFLTYFQNEAQLEKSRLLSDRFSAERPKGSFSTLEIQRTEQGDSAMYLCATELTAAPNTEAFFGQGTRLTVV.

This clonotype was detected ten times or more. The chain has TRBV11-2 and TRBJ2-2; no clear D. This CDR3 is 13 amino acids long. From germline, CDR1 is SGHAT and CDR2 FQNNGV. The V gene lost 1 base and the J gene lost 2 bases, with 2 bases spanning the gap. The CDR3 nucleotides are TGTGCCAGCAGCTTAGTAAACACCGGGGAGCTGTTTTTT. It encodes CASSLVNTGELFF.

The genes are TRBV12-3 or TRBV12-4 and TRBJ2-5; TRBD1 matches 8 bases. The V and J ends lost 3 bases and 1 base, in that order; junction bases with no gene match: 1. CDR3 size: 14 residues. The CDR3 reads CASSFQGAQETQYF. In nucleotides, the CDR3 is TGTGCCAGCAGTTTTCAGGGGGCCCAAGAGACCCAGTACTTC.

The chain joins TRBV7-2 to TRBJ2-2, with 7 bases aligning to TRBD2. V shed 3 bases, J shed 4 bases, and the junction held 8 bases outside the gene matches. The CDR3 is 16 residues long. CDR1 is SGHTA and CDR2 is FQGNSA in the germline V gene. CDR3 sequence: CASSFGLDRGTGELFF. CDR3 DNA: TGTGCCAGCAGCTTCGGACTAGATCGGGGCACCGGGGAGCTGTTTTTT.

The chain couples TRBV28 to TRBJ1-1, with D possibly TRBD1 on 5 matching bases. The CDR3 has 14 residues. V lost 5 bases to trimming and J lost 0 bases, with 10 bases between them. Germline V gene lookup returns CDR1 MDHEN and CDR2 SYDVKM. This chain's CDR3 is CASSNRPLNTEAFF. CDR3 bases: TGTGCCAGCAGTAACAGGCCCTTGAACACTGAAGCTTTCTTT.

This clonotype has more than one count but fewer than ten. The gene calls are TRBV11-3 and TRBJ2-1; D may be TRBD2 (6 bases). Germline V gene lookup returns CDR1 SGHNT and CDR2 YENEEA. The CDR3 covers 13 residues. Trimming stripped 2 bases from V and 12 bases from J, with 14 bases between. DNA of the CDR3: TGTGCCAGCAGCTTAACCACAGCGGGTCGGCAGTTCTTC. It is translated as CASSLTTAGRQFF. Supplemented by reference TRBV11-3 and TRBJ2-1, the full variable domain reads EAGVVQSPRYKIIEKKQPVAFWCNPISGHNTLYWYLQNLGQGPELLIRYENEEAVDDSQLPKDRFSAERLKGVDSTLKIQPAELGDSAVYLCASSLTTAGRQFFGPGTRLTVL.

V usage is TRBV28 and J usage is TRBJ1-2, with TRBD1 as a possible D gene (5 bases). CDR3 size: 14 residues. Trimming removed 3 bases from V and 0 bases from J, with 8 bases in between. Germline CDR1 reads MDHEN; CDR2 reads SYDVKM. CDR3 sequence: CASSLGGANYGYTF. The CDR3 nucleotides are TGTGCCAGCAGTTTGGGAGGGGCTAACTATGGCTACACCTTC.

The rearrangement links TRBV25-1 to TRBJ2-5, with 9 bases that match TRBD1. The CDR3 is 13 amino acids. The V segment lost 7 bases and the J segment 7 bases; nucleotides outside the gene matches: 7. Germline V gives CDR1 MGHDK, CDR2 SYGVNS. DNA of the CDR3: TGTGCCAGCAAGACGACAGGGGGATCGACCCAGTACTTC. Translating gives CASKTTGGSTQYF.